The 30 T cell receptor beta chains reported below all come from one sample, sequenced in a study of post-analysis software for immune sequencing data (dated by TCRdb to about 2015). Library prep was done by PCR. The run used an Illumina HiSeq 2500. Unique molecular identifiers were incorporated into TCR beta cDNA libraries to reduce PCR and sequencing biases. Starting from the raw public reads, TCRdb applied fastp trimming at Q25, assembled clones with MiXCR and retained in-frame beta chains. Entries that share a CDR3 protein sequence are merged under the most common genes and DNA. The sample includes around 770,000 distinct CDR3 sequences, with 35% to 55% observed a single time. The ten biggest clones cover roughly 4.9% of the sample. Their antigen targets remain unknown. On the study overall, not on this receptor specifically: Four or five TRBV segments, including TRBV5-6, TRBV5-1 and TRBV20-1, were significantly more frequent in patients than controls.

Sequencing used blood. The receptor set was obtained from a girl between 10 and 17 years old with multiple sclerosis.

This clonotype was recorded a few times. The rearrangement uses TRBV18 and TRBJ2-7; TRBD2 agrees at 7 bases. Germline loops: CDR1 KGHSH, CDR2 LQKENI. Trimming cost V 2 bases and J 3 bases; bases outside gene matches: 4. CDR3 length: 14 amino acids. The CDR3 loop reads CASSPAGTIYEQYF. DNA of the CDR3: TGTGCCAGCTCACCAGCCGGGACTATCTACGAGCAGTACTTC.

This clonotype was detected a few times. The chain uses TRBV20-1 and TRBJ1-6, with a possible D match to TRBD1 (5 bases). The CDR3 sequence is 12 residues long. Trimming shortened V by 3 bases and J by 9 bases, and 9 bases separated the two germline ends. Germline values: CDR1 DFQATT, CDR2 SNEGSKA (reference sequence). This chain's CDR3 is CSASSRGSPLHF. The CDR3 coding sequence is TGCAGTGCTAGCAGTAGGGGTTCACCCCTCCACTTT.

This clonotype occurred many times. This chain joins TRBV27 and TRBJ1-6, with TRBD1 matching over 10 bases. From germline, CDR1 is MNHEY and CDR2 SMNVEV (reference sequence). The CDR3 covers 14 residues. J lost 12 bases, V lost 3 bases, and 5 bases had no gene match. The CDR3 protein is CASSFPGTGEPLHF. The CDR3 nucleotides are TGTGCCAGCAGTTTCCCGGGGACAGGGGAACCCCTCCACTTT.

The chain links TRBV29-1 to TRBJ1-2; unclear D gene. V was clipped by 3 bases and J by 7 bases, with 9 bases between them. The CDR3 consists of 11 residues. Germline lookup yields CDR1 SQVTM and CDR2 ANQGSEA. The CDR3 spells CSVDIGPGYTF. The CDR3 region has the DNA TGCAGCGTTGATATAGGTCCTGGCTACACCTTC.

The rearrangement joins TRBV7-2 to TRBJ2-1; a possible D gene is TRBD1 (6 bases). Between the trimmed V and J ends, which lost 1 base and 15 bases, there was a span of 13 bases. Germline assignment: CDR1 SGHTA and CDR2 FQGNSA. CDR3 length: 12 amino acids. CDR3 residues: CASSLVQGARFF. CDR3 DNA sequence: TGTGCCAGCAGCTTAGTACAGGGTGCTCGGTTCTTC. The whole variable domain, filled in from reference TRBV7-2 and TRBJ2-1, reads GAGVSQSPSNKVTEKGKDVELRCDPISGHTALYWYRQSLGQGLEFLIYFQGNSAPDKSGLPSDRFSAERTGGSVSTLTIQRTQQEDSAVYLCASSLVQGARFFGPGTRLTVL.

The chain combines TRBV5-6 with TRBJ1-1; possibly TRBD1 for D (5 bases). The CDR3 covers 14 residues. Per germline, CDR1 SGHDT and CDR2 YYEEEE. The V end was cut by 0 bases, the J end by 4 bases, with 10 bases between. CDR3 nucleotides: TGTGCCAGCAGCTTGGGAGGCAGGGTCACTGAAGCTTTCTTT. Amino acids: CASSLGGRVTEAFF.

CDR3 loop: CASSFAGGDYGYTF. The DNA for the CDR3 is TGTGCCAGCAGTTTTGCGGGGGGAGACTATGGCTACACCTTC. The J gene is TRBJ1-2, the V gene TRBV12-3 or TRBV12-4; weak D call: TRBD1 (5 bases). The V and J ends lost 3 bases and 3 bases respectively, with 11 bases between them. CDR3 length: 14 residues.

The CDR3, as DNA: TGTGCCAGCAGCGTACGCGGGATCTCCTACAATGAGCAGTTCTTC. This sequence encodes CASSVRGISYNEQFF. V gene TRBV9 combines with J gene TRBJ2-1; D may be TRBD2 (6 bases). From germline, CDR1 is SGDLS and CDR2 YYNGEE. The CDR3 consists of 15 residues. V was shortened by 1 base and J by 0 bases, with 8 bases between the two germline ends.

CDR3 sequence reads: CASSPTGHHYNEQFF. CDR3 DNA: TGTGCCAGCTCACCAACGGGACACCATTACAATGAGCAGTTCTTC. The chain uses TRBV18 and TRBJ2-1; a weak D match, TRBD1 (6 bases). This CDR3 is built from 15 residues. In germline, CDR1 is KGHSH, CDR2 LQKENI. V shed 2 bases and J shed 4 bases, with 12 bases lying between them.

DNA for the CDR3: TGTGCCACCAGCAGAGTTCAGAACACTGAAGCTTTCTTT. It encodes CATSRVQNTEAFF. The chain joins TRBV15 to TRBJ1-1; D is ambiguous. There are 13 residues in the CDR3. CDR1 is LNHNV and CDR2 is YYDKDF in the germline V gene (reference sequence). Trimming removed 1 base from V and 1 base from J, with 4 bases in between.

The rearrangement joins TRBV29-1 to TRBJ2-5; D remains unclear. There are 12 residues in the CDR3. Germline V gives CDR1 SQVTM, CDR2 ANQGSEA. Trimming took 4 bases from V and 4 from J, leaving 10 bases between them. CDR3 DNA: TGCAGCGTTGTCAGCCCAGGAGAGACCCAGTACTTC. Translating gives CSVVSPGETQYF.

The V and J genes are TRBV29-1 and TRBJ2-1; 12 bases are shared with TRBD2. V shed 2 bases, J shed 10 bases, and the junction held 15 bases outside the gene matches. Per germline, CDR1 SQVTM and CDR2 ANQGSEA. This CDR3 comprises 17 residues. In DNA form, the CDR3 reads TGCAGCGTTGAACTACGCGGAGCTAGCGGGAGGGGTCGGGAGCAGTTCTTC. The encoded protein is CSVELRGASGRGREQFF.

Turning to this clonotype: A read error may produce the germline difference seen at one junction end. The genes are TRBV19 and TRBJ2-6; D may be TRBD1 (6 bases). Germline values: CDR1 LNHDA, CDR2 SQIVND (reference sequence). This CDR3 is 15 amino acids long. CDR3 sequence reads: CVSSRDISGANVLTF. For the CDR3, the DNA is TGTGTCAGTAGTAGGGACATCTCTGGGGCCAACGTCCTGACTTTC.

The chain carries TRBV5-1 and TRBJ1-2, with 8 bases identical to TRBD1. The CDR3 is made up of 14 amino acids. CDR1 and CDR2 (germline): SGHRS, YFSETQ. Trimming removed 4 bases from V and 3 bases from J; junction bases left unmatched: 5. DNA for the CDR3: TGCGCCAGCAGCGGAGGACAGGGCTACTATGGCTACACCTTC. It yields the protein CASSGGQGYYGYTF.

V gene TRBV29-1 combines with J gene TRBJ2-1; 12 bases match TRBD2. Germline assignment: CDR1 SQVTM and CDR2 ANQGSEA. The length of the CDR3 is 14 residues. V shed 6 bases, J shed 9 bases, and the junction held 9 bases outside the gene matches. CDR3 DNA sequence: TGCAGCGTAAGGACTAGCGGGATAGGAGGTGAGCAGTTCTTC. Translated: CSVRTSGIGGEQFF.

This clonotype showed up many times. J is TRBJ1-2 and V is TRBV6-5; D uncertain. V was clipped by 0 bases and J by 1 base, with 3 bases between them. This CDR3 contains 13 residues. Germline V CDR1 and CDR2: MNHEY, SVGAGI. In nucleotides, the CDR3 is TGTGCCAGCAGTTACTCCGGTAACTATGGCTACACCTTC. Its translation is CASSYSGNYGYTF.

V usage is TRBV7-9 and J usage is TRBJ2-1, with 9 positions matching TRBD2. The J segment lost 13 bases and the V segment lost 10 bases, leaving 11 bases of the junction unmatched. The length of the CDR3 is 12 residues. CDR1 SEHNR and CDR2 FQNEAQ come from the germline V gene (reference sequence). The CDR3: CATQPPLAGQFF. CDR3 DNA sequence: TGTGCCACGCAACCCCCCCTAGCGGGACAGTTCTTC.

The V call is TRBV7-9, the J call TRBJ2-7; tentative D call: TRBD2 (6 bases). The DNA end lines up better with TRBJ2-1; the J call may be wrong. This CDR3 is 14 amino acids long. Germline CDR1 and CDR2: SEHNR and FQNEAQ (reference sequence). For the CDR3, the DNA is TGTGCCAGCAGTAGCCCGGGACTTTCATATGAGCAGTTCTTC. Its translation: CASSSPGLSYEQFF.

The rearrangement joins TRBV20-1 to TRBJ1-2, with TRBD1 identical over 11 bases. V lost 5 bases, J lost 11 bases, and 19 bases stayed unmatched. The CDR3 has 16 residues. Germline V lookup: CDR1 DFQATT, CDR2 SNEGSKA (reference sequence). The CDR3 is CSALPPGTGGFKGYTF. CDR3 sequence (DNA): TGCAGTGCTCTCCCTCCGGGGACAGGGGGATTTAAGGGGTACACCTTC.

The V gene is TRBV20-1, the J gene TRBJ1-2; D is unresolved. In germline, CDR1 is DFQATT, CDR2 SNEGSKA (reference sequence). V was pared by 6 bases and J by 2 bases, with 10 bases between. The CDR3 is 12 amino acids. CDR3 amino acids: CSAMDGNYGYTF. CDR3 DNA: TGCAGTGCAATGGACGGAAACTATGGCTACACCTTC.

The J gene is TRBJ1-2, the V gene TRBV6-1; D may be TRBD1 (5 bases). CDR1 MNHNS and CDR2 SASEGT come from the germline V gene. The ends were cut back, 7 bases at V and 4 bases at J, with 7 bases in the middle. The CDR3 runs 11 residues. The DNA for the CDR3 is TGTGCCAGCAAAGGGGTCTATGGCTACACCTTC. Translating gives CASKGVYGYTF.

The chain couples TRBV27 to TRBJ2-7, with 13 bases identical to TRBD2. Germline V CDR1 and CDR2: MNHEY, SMNVEV (reference sequence). V was clipped by 6 bases and J by 0 bases; unmatched bases: 5. The CDR3 loop spans 16 amino acids. DNA for the CDR3: TGTGCCAGCAGAACCTGGACTAGCGGGAGCTCCTACGAGCAGTACTTC. It specifies CASRTWTSGSSYEQYF.

This clonotype was seen a single time. As DNA, the CDR3 is TGCAGCGTCCTCTGGGGCGGGAGCGGAAATGAGCAGTTCTTC. It encodes CSVLWGGSGNEQFF. The chain carries TRBV29-1 and TRBJ2-1, with 7 bases matching TRBD2. The germline CDR1 and CDR2 sequences are SQVTM and ANQGSEA. Trimming took 6 bases from V and 7 from J; bases not matched to a gene: 12. This CDR3 is built from 14 residues.

J is TRBJ2-2 and V is TRBV6-1, with D unclear. CDR1 is MNHNS and CDR2 is SASEGT in the germline V gene. This CDR3 comprises 13 residues. V lost 8 bases, J lost 0 bases, and 7 bases lay in between. Here the CDR3 reads CASVVPNTGELFF. The CDR3 DNA reads TGTGCCAGCGTCGTACCGAACACCGGGGAGCTGTTTTTT.

The rearrangement uses TRBV29-1 and TRBJ1-4; D remains ambiguous. CDR3 length: 14 residues. V shed 6 bases and J shed 3 bases, with 14 bases lying between them. In germline, CDR1 is SQVTM, CDR2 ANQGSEA. The CDR3 coding sequence is TGCAGCGTCACTTACACTCTATCTAATGAAAAACTGTTTTTT. Amino acids: CSVTYTLSNEKLFF. Drawing the rest from reference TRBV29-1 and TRBJ1-4, the complete variable domain is SAVISQKPSRDICQRGTSLTIQCQVDSQVTMMFWYRQQPGQSLTLIATANQGSEATYESGFVIDKFPISRPNLTFSTLTVSNMSPEDSSIYLCSVTYTLSNEKLFFGSGTQLSVL.

V is TRBV7-8 and J is TRBJ2-7; 7 bases line up with TRBD1. Trimming removed 2 bases from V and 4 bases from J; junction bases left unmatched: 5. This CDR3 is built from 14 residues. Germline V gene data show CDR1 as SGHVS and CDR2 as FQNEAQ. The CDR3, as DNA: TGTGCCAGCAGCTTACGGTCAGGGGGATACGAGCAGTACTTC. Translated: CASSLRSGGYEQYF.

V usage is TRBV7-9 and J usage is TRBJ2-1, with 8 nucleotides matching TRBD1. The CDR3 spans 14 residues. V lost 4 bases to trimming and J lost 4 bases; unmatched junction nucleotides: 3. Looked up from germline, CDR1 is SEHNR and CDR2 is FQNEAQ (reference sequence). The CDR3 protein is CASSWDRTYNEQFF. Here the CDR3 DNA reads TGTGCCAGCAGCTGGGACAGGACTTACAATGAGCAGTTCTTC.

J is TRBJ2-2 and V is TRBV5-1; 9 bases are shared with TRBD2. Trimming cost V 0 bases and J 4 bases; bases outside gene matches: 4. Germline values: CDR1 SGHRS, CDR2 YFSETQ. The CDR3 extends over 16 amino acids. CDR3 bases: TGCGCCAGCAGCTTGGGGGTAGCGGGAGCCACCGGGGAGCTGTTTTTT. This codes for CASSLGVAGATGELFF. The whole variable domain, remainder taken from reference TRBV5-1 and TRBJ2-2, is KAGVTQTPRYLIKTRGQQVTLSCSPISGHRSVSWYQQTPGQGLQFLFEYFSETQRNKGNFPGRFSGRQFSNSRSEMNVSTLELGDSALYLCASSLGVAGATGELFFGEGSRLTVL.

The V call is TRBV20-1, the J call TRBJ1-1; possible D gene TRBD1, 6 bases. Germline V gene lookup returns CDR1 DFQATT and CDR2 SNEGSKA (reference sequence). V gave up 6 bases and J gave up 3 bases, with 14 bases separating them. The length of the CDR3 is 13 residues. The CDR3 here is CSAQGLMDTEAFF. The CDR3 DNA reads as TGCAGTGCACAGGGTTTGATGGACACTGAAGCTTTCTTT.

This clonotype was recorded once. This chain links TRBV20-1 with TRBJ2-1; possibly TRBD1 for D (6 bases). This CDR3 region has 15 residues. The ends were cut back, 3 bases at V and 4 bases at J, with 16 bases in the middle. Germline CDR1 and CDR2: DFQATT and SNEGSKA (reference sequence). The CDR3 protein is CSASAWGPQYNEQFF. The CDR3 bases are TGCAGTGCTAGCGCCTGGGGGCCGCAGTACAATGAGCAGTTCTTC.